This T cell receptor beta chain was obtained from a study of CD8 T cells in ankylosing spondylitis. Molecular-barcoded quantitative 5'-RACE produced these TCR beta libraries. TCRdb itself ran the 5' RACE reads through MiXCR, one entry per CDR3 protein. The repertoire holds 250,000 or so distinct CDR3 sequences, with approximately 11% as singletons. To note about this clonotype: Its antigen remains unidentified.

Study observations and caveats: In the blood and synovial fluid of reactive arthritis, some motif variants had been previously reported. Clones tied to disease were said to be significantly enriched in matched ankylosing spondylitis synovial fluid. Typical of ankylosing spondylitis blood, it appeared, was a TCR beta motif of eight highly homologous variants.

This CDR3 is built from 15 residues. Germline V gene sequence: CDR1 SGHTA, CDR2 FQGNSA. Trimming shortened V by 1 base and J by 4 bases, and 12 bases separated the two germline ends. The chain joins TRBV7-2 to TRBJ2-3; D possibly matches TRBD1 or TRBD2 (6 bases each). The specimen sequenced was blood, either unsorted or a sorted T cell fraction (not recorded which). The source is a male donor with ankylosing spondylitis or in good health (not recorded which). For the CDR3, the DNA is TGTGCCAGCAGCTTAGGGGGGGCGCCTCCAGATACGCAGTATTTT. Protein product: CASSLGGAPPDTQYF.